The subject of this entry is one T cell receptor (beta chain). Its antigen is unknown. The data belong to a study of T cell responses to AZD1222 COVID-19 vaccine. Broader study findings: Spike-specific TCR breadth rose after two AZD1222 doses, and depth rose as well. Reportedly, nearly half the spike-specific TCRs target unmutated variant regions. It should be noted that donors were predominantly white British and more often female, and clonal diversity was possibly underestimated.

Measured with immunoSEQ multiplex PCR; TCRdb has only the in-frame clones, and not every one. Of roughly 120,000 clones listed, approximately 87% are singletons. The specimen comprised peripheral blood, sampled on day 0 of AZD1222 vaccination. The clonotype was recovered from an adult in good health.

CDR3 sequence (DNA): TGTGCCAGCAGTTCAATCTTGAGCAATCAGCCCCAGCATTTT. It codes for CASSSILSNQPQHF. The rearrangement uses TRBV6-2 or TRBV6-3 and TRBJ1-5; D gene ambiguous. Trimming pared 4 bases from V and 1 base from J, leaving 8 bases between. This CDR3 contains 14 residues. Germline V CDR1 and CDR2: MNHEY, SVGEGT.